This T cell receptor (beta chain) was recovered during a study of cytomegalovirus exposure and HLA in healthy donors. On the study more broadly: Unique TCRs numbering some 80 million, obtained from HLA-typed donors, made up an early data release. Caucasian-associated ancestry cluster membership applied to about four fifths of 398 genotyped donors.

PCR involved 60 Vbeta and 13 Jbeta primers. Some clones are missing from TCRdb's copy, which holds only in-frame ones; the method was immunoSEQ multiplex PCR. The table shows over 150,000 clones, with 77% occurring only once. Sequencing input: PBMCs. The clonotype was recovered from a male donor in good health and CMV-seropositive.

The CDR3: CASSMGSGGAILSEQFF. The CDR3 DNA reads as TGTGCCAGTAGTATGGGTAGCGGGGGGGCGATTCTCTCAGAGCAGTTCTTC. The chain combines TRBV19 with TRBJ2-1; TRBD2 aligns across 11 bases. CDR1 is LNHDA, CDR2 SQIVND, per germline (reference sequence). CDR3 length equals 17 residues. Trimming took 3 bases from V and 10 from J; bases not matched to a gene: 14.